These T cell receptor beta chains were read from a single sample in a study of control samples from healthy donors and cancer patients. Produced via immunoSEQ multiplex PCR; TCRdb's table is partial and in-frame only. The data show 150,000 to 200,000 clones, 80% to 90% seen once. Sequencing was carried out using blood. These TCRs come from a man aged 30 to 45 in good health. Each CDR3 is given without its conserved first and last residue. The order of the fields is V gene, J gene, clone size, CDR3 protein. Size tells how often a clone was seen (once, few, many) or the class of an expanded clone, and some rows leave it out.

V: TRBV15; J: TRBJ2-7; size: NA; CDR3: ATSRDHPTQDEQY
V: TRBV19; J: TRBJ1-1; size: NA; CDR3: ASSIWGTEAF
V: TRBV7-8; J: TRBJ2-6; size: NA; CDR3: ASSLLGLQAGANVLT
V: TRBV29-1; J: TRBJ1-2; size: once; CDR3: SVRGNGYT
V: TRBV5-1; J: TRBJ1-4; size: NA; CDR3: ASSLGGTGAATNEKLF
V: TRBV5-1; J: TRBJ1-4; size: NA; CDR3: ASSLGDRGVNEKLF
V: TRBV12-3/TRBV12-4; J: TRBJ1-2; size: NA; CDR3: ASSLRGFYGYT
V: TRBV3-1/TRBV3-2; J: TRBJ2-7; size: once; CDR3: ASSQDRAKTQY
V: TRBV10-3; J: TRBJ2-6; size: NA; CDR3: AISENRFTGANVLT
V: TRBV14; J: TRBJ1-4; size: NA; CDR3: ASSRQGQANEKLF
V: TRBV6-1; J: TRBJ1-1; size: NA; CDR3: ASSEVSTGTEAF
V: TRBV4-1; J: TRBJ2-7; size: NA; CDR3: ASSQSPGQFYEQY
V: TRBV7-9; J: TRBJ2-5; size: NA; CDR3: ASAPVEPTGYETQY
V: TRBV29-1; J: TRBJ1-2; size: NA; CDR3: SFRQGNYGYT
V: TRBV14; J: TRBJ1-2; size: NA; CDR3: ASSREGANYGYT
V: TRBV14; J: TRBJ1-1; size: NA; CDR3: ASSFRSQGSTEAF
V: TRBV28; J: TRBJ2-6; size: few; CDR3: ASSPVGSGANVLT
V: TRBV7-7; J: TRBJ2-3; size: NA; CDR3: ASSQGLNTDTQY
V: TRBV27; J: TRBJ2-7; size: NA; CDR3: ASREQDRSSYEQY
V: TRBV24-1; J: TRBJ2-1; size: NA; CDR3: ATSDYRTGLYNEQF
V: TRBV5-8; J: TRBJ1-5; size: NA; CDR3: ASSLRWDNQPQH
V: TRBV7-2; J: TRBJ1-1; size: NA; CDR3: ASSLTQGVNTEAF
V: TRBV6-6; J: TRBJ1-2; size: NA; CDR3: ASRDRIPAL
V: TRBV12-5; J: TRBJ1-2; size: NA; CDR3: ASALGGADLYGYT
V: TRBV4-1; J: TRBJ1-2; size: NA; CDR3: ASSQARPPGDHGYT
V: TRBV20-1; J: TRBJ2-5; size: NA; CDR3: SASLGETQY
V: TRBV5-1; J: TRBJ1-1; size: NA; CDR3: ASSSGTLNTEAF
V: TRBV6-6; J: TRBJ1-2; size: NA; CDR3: ASSYPTAKDGYT
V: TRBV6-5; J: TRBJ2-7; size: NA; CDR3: ASMTGPSTYEQY